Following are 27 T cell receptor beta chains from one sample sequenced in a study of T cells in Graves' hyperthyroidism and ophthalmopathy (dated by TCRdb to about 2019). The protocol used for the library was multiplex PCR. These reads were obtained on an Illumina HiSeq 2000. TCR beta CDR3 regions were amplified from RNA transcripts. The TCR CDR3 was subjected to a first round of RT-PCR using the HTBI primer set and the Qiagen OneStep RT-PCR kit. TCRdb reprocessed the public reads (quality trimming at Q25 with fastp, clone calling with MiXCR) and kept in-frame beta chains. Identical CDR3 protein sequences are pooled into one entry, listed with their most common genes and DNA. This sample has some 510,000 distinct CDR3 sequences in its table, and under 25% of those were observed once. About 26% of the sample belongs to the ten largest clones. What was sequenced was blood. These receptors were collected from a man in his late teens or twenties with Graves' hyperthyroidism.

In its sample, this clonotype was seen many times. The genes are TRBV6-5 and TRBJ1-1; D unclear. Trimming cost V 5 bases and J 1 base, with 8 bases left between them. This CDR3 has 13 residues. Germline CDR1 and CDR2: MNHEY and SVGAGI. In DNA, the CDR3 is TGTGCCAGCAGTCAGACTCAGAACACTGAAGCTTTCTTT. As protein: CASSQTQNTEAFF.

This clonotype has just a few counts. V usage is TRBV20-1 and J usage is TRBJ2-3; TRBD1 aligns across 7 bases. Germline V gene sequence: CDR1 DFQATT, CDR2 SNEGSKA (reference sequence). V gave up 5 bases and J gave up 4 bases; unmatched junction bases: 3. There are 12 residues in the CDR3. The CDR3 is CSAAGTADTQYF. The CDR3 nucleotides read TGCAGTGCTGCCGGGACAGCAGATACGCAGTATTTT.

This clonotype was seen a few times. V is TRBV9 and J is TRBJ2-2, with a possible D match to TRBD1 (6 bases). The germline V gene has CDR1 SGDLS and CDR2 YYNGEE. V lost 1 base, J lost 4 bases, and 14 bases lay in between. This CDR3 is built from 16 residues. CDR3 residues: CASSVKGRGGTGELFF. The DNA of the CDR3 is TGTGCCAGCAGCGTAAAGGGCAGGGGTGGCACCGGGGAGCTGTTTTTT.

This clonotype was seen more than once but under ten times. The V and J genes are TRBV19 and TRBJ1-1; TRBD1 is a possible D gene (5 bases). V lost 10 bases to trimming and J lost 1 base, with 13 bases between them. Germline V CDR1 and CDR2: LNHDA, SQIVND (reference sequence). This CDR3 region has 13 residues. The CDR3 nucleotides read TGTGCCACCGCCGGGACGGAGAACACTGAAGCTTTCTTT. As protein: CATAGTENTEAFF.

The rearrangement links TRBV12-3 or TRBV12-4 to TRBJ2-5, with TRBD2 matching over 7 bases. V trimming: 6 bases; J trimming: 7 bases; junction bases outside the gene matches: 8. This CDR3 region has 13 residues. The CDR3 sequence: CASSAGLVGTQYF. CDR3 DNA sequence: TGTGCCAGCAGCGCCGGACTAGTCGGGACCCAGTACTTC.

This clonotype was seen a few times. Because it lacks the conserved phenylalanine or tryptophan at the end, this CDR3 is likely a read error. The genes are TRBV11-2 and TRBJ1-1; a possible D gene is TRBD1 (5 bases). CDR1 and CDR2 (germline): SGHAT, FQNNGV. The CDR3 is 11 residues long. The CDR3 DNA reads TGTGCTAGCAGCTTAGGGGTAACAGCTTTCTAT. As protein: CASSLGVTAFY.

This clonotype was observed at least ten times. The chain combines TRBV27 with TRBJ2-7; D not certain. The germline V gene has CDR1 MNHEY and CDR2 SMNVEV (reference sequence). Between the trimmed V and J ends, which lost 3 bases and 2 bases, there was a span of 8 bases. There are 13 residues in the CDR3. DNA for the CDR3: TGTGCCAGCAGTTTTGGCATAGCCTACGAGCAGTACTTC. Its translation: CASSFGIAYEQYF.

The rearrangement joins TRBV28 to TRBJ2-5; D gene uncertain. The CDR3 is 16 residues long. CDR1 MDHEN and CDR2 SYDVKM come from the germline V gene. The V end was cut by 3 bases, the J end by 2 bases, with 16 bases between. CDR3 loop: CASSLKGGSYQETQYF. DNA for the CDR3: TGTGCCAGCAGTTTGAAGGGTGGGTCATATCAAGAGACCCAGTACTTC.

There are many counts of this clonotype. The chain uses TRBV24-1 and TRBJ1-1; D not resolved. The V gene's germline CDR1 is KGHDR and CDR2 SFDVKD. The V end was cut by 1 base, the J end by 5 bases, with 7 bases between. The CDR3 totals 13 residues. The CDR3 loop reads CATSDFAGTEAFF. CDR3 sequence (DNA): TGTGCCACCAGTGATTTTGCGGGTACTGAAGCTTTCTTT.

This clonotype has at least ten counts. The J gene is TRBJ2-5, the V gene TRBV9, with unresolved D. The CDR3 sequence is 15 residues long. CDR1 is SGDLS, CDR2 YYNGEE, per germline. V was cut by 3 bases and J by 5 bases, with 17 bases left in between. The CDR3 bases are TGTGCCAGCAGCGCCCACTCTACTACGGAGGAGACCCAGTACTTC. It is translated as CASSAHSTTEETQYF.

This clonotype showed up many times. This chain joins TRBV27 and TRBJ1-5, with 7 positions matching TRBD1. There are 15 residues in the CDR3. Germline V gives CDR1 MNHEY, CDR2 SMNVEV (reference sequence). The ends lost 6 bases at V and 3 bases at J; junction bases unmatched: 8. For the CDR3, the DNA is TGTGCCAGCAGGGTTGGGACAGAATTCAATCAGCCCCAGCATTTT. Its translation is CASRVGTEFNQPQHF.

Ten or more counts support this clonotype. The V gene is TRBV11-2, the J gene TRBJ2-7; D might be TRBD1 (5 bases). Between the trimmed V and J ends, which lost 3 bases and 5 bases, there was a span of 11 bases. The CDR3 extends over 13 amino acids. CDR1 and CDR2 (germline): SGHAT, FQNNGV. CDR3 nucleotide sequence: TGTGCCAGCAGCTTTCAGGGTTTCCACGAGCAGTACTTC. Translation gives CASSFQGFHEQYF.

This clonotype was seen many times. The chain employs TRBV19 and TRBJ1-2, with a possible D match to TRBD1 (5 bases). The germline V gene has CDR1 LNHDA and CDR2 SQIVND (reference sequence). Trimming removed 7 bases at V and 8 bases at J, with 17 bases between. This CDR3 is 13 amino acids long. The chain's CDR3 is CASTFSQGRGYTF. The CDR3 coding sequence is TGTGCCAGTACGTTCTCTCAGGGACGGGGCTACACCTTC.

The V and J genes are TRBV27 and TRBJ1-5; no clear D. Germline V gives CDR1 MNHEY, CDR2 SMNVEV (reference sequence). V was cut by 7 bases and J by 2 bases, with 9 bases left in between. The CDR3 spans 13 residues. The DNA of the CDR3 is TGTGCCAGCAAGGGAGGTCGCAATCAGCCCCAGCATTTT. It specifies CASKGGRNQPQHF.

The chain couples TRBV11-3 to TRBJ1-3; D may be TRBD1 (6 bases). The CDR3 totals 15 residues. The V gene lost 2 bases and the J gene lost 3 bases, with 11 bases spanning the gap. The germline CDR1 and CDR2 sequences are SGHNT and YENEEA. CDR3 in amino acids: CASSLRHRDGNTIYF. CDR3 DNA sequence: TGTGCCAGCAGCTTAAGGCACAGGGATGGAAACACCATATATTTT.

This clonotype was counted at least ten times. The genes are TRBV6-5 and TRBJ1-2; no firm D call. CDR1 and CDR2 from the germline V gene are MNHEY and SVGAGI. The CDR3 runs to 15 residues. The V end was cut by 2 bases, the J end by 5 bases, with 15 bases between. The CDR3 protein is CASSYTDPGLYGYTF. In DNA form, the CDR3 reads TGTGCCAGCAGTTACACTGACCCAGGCTTGTATGGCTACACCTTC.

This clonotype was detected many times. CDR3 loop: CASKSLASTGELFF. As DNA, the CDR3 is TGTGCCAGCAAATCACTAGCGAGCACCGGGGAGCTGTTTTTT. This chain joins TRBV2 and TRBJ2-2, with 7 bases lining up with TRBD2. CDR3 length: 14 residues. V lost 7 bases and J lost 4; bases outside the gene matches: 6. Per germline, CDR1 SNHLY and CDR2 FYNNEI.

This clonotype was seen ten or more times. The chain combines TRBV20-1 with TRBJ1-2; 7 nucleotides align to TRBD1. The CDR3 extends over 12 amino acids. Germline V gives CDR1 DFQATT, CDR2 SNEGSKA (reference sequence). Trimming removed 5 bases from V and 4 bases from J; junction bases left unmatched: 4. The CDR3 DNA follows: TGCAGTGCTGTCGGGACAGCCTATGGCTACACCTTC. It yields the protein CSAVGTAYGYTF.

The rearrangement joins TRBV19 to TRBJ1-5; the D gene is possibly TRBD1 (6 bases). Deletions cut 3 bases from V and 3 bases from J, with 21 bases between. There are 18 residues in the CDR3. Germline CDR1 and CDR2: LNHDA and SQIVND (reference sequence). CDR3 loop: CASSIPQGLGQTNQPQHF. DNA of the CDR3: TGTGCCAGTAGTATCCCCCAGGGGCTCGGACAGACCAATCAGCCCCAGCATTTT.

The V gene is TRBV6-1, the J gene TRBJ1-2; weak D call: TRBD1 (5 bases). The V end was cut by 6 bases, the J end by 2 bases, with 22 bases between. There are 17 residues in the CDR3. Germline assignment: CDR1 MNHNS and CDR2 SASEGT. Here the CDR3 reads CASSRRPGTAQNYGYTF. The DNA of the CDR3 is TGTGCCAGCAGCAGGAGACCCGGGACCGCTCAAAACTATGGCTACACCTTC.

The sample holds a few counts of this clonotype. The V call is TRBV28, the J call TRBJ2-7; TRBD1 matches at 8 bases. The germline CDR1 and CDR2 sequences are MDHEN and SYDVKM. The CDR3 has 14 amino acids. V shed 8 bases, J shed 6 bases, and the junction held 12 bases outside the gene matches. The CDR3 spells CASAGGQATGEQYF. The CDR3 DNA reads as TGTGCCAGCGCCGGGGGACAGGCAACGGGCGAGCAGTACTTC.

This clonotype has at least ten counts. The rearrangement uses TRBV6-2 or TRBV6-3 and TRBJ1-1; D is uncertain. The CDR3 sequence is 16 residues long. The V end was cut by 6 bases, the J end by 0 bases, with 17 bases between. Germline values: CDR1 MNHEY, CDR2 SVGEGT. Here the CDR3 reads CASSQGPPPLNTEAFF. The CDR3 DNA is TGTGCCAGCAGCCAAGGGCCACCGCCCTTGAACACTGAAGCTTTCTTT.

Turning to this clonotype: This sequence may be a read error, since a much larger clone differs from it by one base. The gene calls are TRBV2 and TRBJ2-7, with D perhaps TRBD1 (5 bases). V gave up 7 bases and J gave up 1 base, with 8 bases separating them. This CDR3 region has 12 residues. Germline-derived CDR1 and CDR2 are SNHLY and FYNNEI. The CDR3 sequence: CASKQESYEQYF. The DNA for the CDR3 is TGTGCCAGCAAACAGGAGTCCTACGAGCAGTACTTC. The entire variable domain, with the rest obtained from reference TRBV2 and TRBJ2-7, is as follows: EPEVTQTPSHQVTQMGQEVILRCVPISNHLYFYWYRQILGQKVEFLVSFYNNEISEKSEIFDDQFSVERPDGSNFTLKIRSTKLEDSAMYFCASKQESYEQYFGPGTRLTVT.

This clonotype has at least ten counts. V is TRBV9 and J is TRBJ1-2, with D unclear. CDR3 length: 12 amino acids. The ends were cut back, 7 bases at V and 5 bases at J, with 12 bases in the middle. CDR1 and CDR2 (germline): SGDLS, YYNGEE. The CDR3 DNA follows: TGTGCCAGCGGGTCTCCGGGTTATGGCTACACCTTC. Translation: CASGSPGYGYTF. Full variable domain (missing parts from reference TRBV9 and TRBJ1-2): DSGVTQTPKHLITATGQRVTLRCSPRSGDLSVYWYQQSLDQGLQFLIQYYNGEERAKGNILERFSAQQFPDLHSELNLSSLELGDSALYFCASGSPGYGYTFGSGTRLTVV.

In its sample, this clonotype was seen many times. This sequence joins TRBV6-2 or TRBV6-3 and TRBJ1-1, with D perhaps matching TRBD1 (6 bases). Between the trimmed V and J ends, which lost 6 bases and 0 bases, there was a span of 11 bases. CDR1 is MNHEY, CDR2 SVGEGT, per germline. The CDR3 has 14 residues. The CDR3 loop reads CASRDRRMNTEAFF. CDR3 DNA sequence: TGTGCCAGCAGAGACAGGCGAATGAACACTGAAGCTTTCTTT.

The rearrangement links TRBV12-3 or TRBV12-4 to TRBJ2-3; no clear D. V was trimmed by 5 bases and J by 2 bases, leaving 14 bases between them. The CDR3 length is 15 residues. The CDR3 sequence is CASSPQAWTTDTQYF. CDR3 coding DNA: TGTGCCAGCAGTCCCCAAGCTTGGACCACAGATACGCAGTATTTT.

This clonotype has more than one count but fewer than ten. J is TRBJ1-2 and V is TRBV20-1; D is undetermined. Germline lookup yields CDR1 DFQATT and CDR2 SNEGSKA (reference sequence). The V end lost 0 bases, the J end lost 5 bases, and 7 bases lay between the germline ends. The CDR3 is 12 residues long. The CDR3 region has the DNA TGCAGTGCTAGAGACAGCGCATATGGCTACACCTTC. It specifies CSARDSAYGYTF.